This T cell receptor (beta chain) comes out of a study of blood T cell repertoires in COVID-19. Seattle enrolled patients during active infection and tracked them longitudinally. In the original analysis: Reference gene primer amplification gave nucleated cell count estimates. Sequenced by immunoSEQ multiplex PCR; TCRdb stores in-frame clones only, minus some. That table supplies the V and J calls and clone size; D and trimming were determined from the DNA. This table holds about 170,000 clones, 80% to 90% found once. This sequence originates from a woman in her sixties with COVID-19, enrolled during active disease. Sequencing was done on a sample of peripheral blood.

Here the CDR3 DNA reads TGCGCCAGCAGCCAAGATCTGGGGACGGGGGTTAATGAAAAACTGTTTTTT. Translating gives CASSQDLGTGVNEKLFF. This chain uses TRBV4-3 with TRBJ1-4, with TRBD1 as a possible D gene (5 bases). Germline CDR1 reads LGHNA; CDR2 reads YSLEER. Trimming stripped 0 bases from V and 4 bases from J, with 15 bases between. The CDR3 length is 17 residues.